This T cell receptor (beta chain) was recovered during a study of blood T cell repertoires in COVID-19. Study context: Sites in the United States, Italy and Spain provided acute and convalescent COVID-19 samples.

Repertoires were generated with immunoSEQ multiplex PCR, while TCRdb's copy carries only in-frame clones and drops some. The profile shows about 170,000 clones, almost 85% of them singletons. Germline V gene sequence: CDR1 ENHRY, CDR2 SYGVKD. Trimming pared 3 bases from V and 8 bases from J, leaving 13 bases between. CDR3 length equals 14 residues. The chain is built from TRBV10-3 and TRBJ1-4; D remains unclear. The receptor was isolated from a man in his forties who had recovered from COVID-19. The sample consisted of peripheral blood. DNA for the CDR3: TGTGCCATCAGTGAAAGAGGGTCGAACGAAAAACTGTTTTTT. Translating gives CAISERGSNEKLFF.